Ten or more counts support the clone carrying this TCR beta chain. The antigen is unknown. These data originate in a study of read filtering for tumor transcriptome and immune sequencing. About the research overall: RNA-seq yielded only 85 to 1273 TCR reads, IR-seq about 4.05 to 11 million. Study findings and constraints: About 77% of IR-seq clonotypes had a single read, yet these held about 3.5% of reads.

The CDR3 consists of 15 residues. Per germline, CDR1 MGHDK and CDR2 SYGVNS. V lost 5 bases and J 2 bases, leaving 10 bases between the germline ends. Molecular barcoded adaptors covering alpha/delta and beta/gamma chains were used on about 390 ng RNA. MiXCR, applied by TCRdb to the reads, yields one record per CDR3 protein. The sample lists 30,000 to 35,000 distinct CDR3 sequences; about 18% were seen once. The sequenced sample consisted of a population of CD138-negative cells sorted from bone marrow. The TCR originated in a donor aged 40 or over with multiple myeloma. The rearrangement links TRBV25-1 to TRBJ2-6; D may be TRBD2 (6 bases). The CDR3 spells CASSSERAGANVLTF. Written as DNA, the CDR3 is TGTGCCAGCAGTTCTGAGCGGGCTGGGGCCAACGTCCTGACTTTC.